This T cell receptor beta chain was recorded in a study of cytomegalovirus exposure and HLA in healthy donors. For the study at large: Unique TCR beta sequences numbering about 100 million came from 150 million to 200 million T cells in an earlier analysis. Around 85 million unique TCR sequences came from HLA-typed donors in an early release. Study observations and caveats: Sequencing probably produced one cluster of sequence variants that were highly shared.

CDR1 is DFQATT, CDR2 SNEGSKA, per germline (reference sequence). V was cut by 0 bases and J by 3 bases, with 2 bases left in between. CDR3 length equals 11 residues. PCR amplification relied on 60 Vbeta primers (plus 13 Jbeta primers). Profiling relied on immunoSEQ multiplex PCR, and the TCRdb table lists in-frame clones only, not all of them. The sample includes 150,000 or so clones, more than 65% of them seen just once. The donors were healthy bone marrow donors. This clone appeared once. Antigen specificity is unknown. The TCR comes from a male donor in good health and CMV-seronegative. Input material: PBMCs. The chain employs TRBV20-1 and TRBJ1-2; D uncertain. This CDR3 is CSARDDYGYTF. For the CDR3, the DNA is TGCAGTGCTAGAGACGACTATGGCTACACCTTC.